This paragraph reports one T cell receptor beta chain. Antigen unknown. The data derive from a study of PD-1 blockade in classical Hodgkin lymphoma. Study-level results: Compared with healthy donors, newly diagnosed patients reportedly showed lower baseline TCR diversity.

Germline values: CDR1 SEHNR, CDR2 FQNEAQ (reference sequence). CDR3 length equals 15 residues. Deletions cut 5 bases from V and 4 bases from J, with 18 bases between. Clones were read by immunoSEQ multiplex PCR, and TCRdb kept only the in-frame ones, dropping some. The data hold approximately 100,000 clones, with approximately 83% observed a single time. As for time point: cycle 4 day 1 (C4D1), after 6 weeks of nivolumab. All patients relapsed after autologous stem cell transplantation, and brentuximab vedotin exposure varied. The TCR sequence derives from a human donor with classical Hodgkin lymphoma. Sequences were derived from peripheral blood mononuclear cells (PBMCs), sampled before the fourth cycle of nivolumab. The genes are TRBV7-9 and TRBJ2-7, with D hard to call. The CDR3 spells CASSPEGGAPYEQYF. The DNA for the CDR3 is TGTGCCAGCAGCCCCGAAGGCGGAGCGCCTTACGAGCAGTACTTC.